This TCR beta chain derives from a study of beta chain features in type 1 diabetes. Study conclusions and caveats: When Type 1 diabetes patients were examined, their TCRB CDR3s proved moderately but significantly shorter in all four CD4+ subsets. The cDNA sequencing approach could over-represent high-TCR-expressing cells.

The whole isolated RNA underwent reverse transcription, so sequencing captured expressed TCRB transcripts. The table came from immunoSEQ multiplex PCR; TCRdb's copy has only in-frame clones and leaves some out. The table shows 300,000 to 450,000 clones, with over 8.5% occurring only once. Germline assignment: CDR1 KGHSH and CDR2 LQKENI. V lost 0 bases and J lost 2, with 8 bases in between. The CDR3 contains 14 residues. In its sample, this clone was seen a few times. Antigen unknown. V usage is TRBV18 and J usage is TRBJ2-7; unclear D gene. This TCR derives from a man aged 30 to 45 with type 1 diabetes. Sequencing used central memory CD4+ T cells from blood. The CDR3 protein is CASSPPSVAYEQYF. The CDR3 DNA reads TGTGCCAGCTCACCACCGTCTGTGGCCTACGAGCAGTACTTC.